This T cell receptor (beta chain) was profiled in a study of blood T cell repertoires in COVID-19 (dated by TCRdb to 2018 to 2021). Study-wide context: Samples from collaborators originated in the United States, Italy and Spain and spanned both the acute and convalescent phases of COVID-19. The prospective study material was composed of cDNA or gDNA derived from T cells, B-cell-depleted T cells, or PBMCs. The dataset comprised deeply sampled blood TCRbeta repertoires from subjects exposed to, actively infected with, or recovered from COVID-19. The repertoires were made available in a free public database intended to serve as a resource for research on the immune response to SARS-CoV-2. The samples were drawn from two sources: the first 160 participants of the ongoing ImmuneRACE study, and 1,254 subjects contributed by 6 global collaborators. Nearly every sample came with metadata listing a de-identified subject ID, COVID-19 status, age in years and sex. HLA class I and class II types, where available, came from metadata supplied by the sample provider rather than from assay-based typing. The paper as a whole reports these results and caveats: Clinical and demographic metadata were provided uncurated, with the amount varying by source and participant.

The collaborating institutions used their own protocols to collect whole blood in K2EDTA tubes. For TCRbeta analysis, collaborators shipped samples as frozen whole blood, isolated PBMCs, or DNA extracted from either of those sample types. This clone was seen only once. It lacks a known antigen. Base quality data are lacking; no much larger clone is found one base away. V lost 1 base and J lost 4 bases, and the count of bases not matched to a germline gene is 6. The CDR3 spans 16 residues, from the cysteine through the phenylalanine. Solely the CDR3 DNA is kept, with 48 bases framed from the first base. Via the germline V gene (reference sequence), CDR1 is SEHNR and CDR2 FQNEAQ. TCRbeta CDR3 regions were amplified from genomic DNA using the immunoSEQ Assay, a bias-controlled multiplex PCR. The study's own analysis went as follows. Within the assay, amplification of reference gene primers was used to estimate how many nucleated cells each sample contained. To quantify the absolute abundance of each unique TCRbeta CDR3 rearrangement, sequence reads were collapsed and filtered. For each sample, productive Simpson clonality was calculated as the square root of Simpson's diversity index over productive rearrangements. Entries here come from immuneACCESS through TCRdb and include only in-frame sequences with V and J called. Some clones fail to appear in such tables; in the studies checked, an unresolved V gene covers under half of the shortfall, and the cause of the remainder is unknown. The D gene and trimming were derived from the DNA, and the V and J assignments and clone size from that table. In this sample the table shows tens of thousands of clones, roughly 89% of which occur a single time. The ten largest clones capture less than 5.5% of the sample.

The chain joins TRBV7-9 to TRBJ2-1; 8 central bases correspond to TRBD2. The source material was peripheral blood. The receptor comes from a woman between 50 and 59 years old with active COVID-19. The nucleotides are TGTGCCAGCAGCTTAGGGGTAGCGGGGCCGTACAATGAGCAGTTCTTC. The translation is CASSLGVAGPYNEQFF.